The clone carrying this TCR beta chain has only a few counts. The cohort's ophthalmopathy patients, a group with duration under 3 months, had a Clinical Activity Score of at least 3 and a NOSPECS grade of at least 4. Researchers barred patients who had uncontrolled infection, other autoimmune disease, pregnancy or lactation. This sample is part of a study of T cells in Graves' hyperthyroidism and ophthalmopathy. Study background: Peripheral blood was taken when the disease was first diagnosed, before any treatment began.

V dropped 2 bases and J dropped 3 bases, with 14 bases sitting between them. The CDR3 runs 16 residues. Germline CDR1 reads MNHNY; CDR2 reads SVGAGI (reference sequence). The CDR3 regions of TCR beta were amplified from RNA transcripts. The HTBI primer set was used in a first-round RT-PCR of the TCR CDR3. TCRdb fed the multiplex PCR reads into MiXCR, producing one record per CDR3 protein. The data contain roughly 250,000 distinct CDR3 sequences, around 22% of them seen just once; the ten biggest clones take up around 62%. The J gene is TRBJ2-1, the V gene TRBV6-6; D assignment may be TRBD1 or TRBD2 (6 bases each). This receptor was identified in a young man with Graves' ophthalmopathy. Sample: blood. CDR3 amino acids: CASSYLQEGGYNEQFF. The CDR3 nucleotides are TGTGCCAGCAGTTACCTACAGGAGGGGGGCTACAATGAGCAGTTCTTC.